What follows describes a single T cell receptor beta chain. No antigen is known for it. Germline V gene lookup returns CDR1 GTSNPN and CDR2 SVGIG (reference sequence). CDR3 size: 15 residues. Trimming shortened V by 1 base and J by 0 bases, and 12 bases separated the two germline ends. In the authors' methods: The study's classifier, a distant-metastasis tool for papillary thyroid cancer, was built using CDR3 differences across clinicopathological groups. TCRdb ran MiXCR on the PCR reads. None of the V and J calls come from the authors' own analysis; TCRdb made them. The sample holds 89,000 or so clones, around 7.8% seen once. The data belong to a study of metastatic and nonmetastatic thyroid tumors. Study-level information: Repertoire comparison spanned blood and tumor or nodule tissue of malignant and benign thyroid patients. Study-level results: TCR beta diversity was reportedly significantly higher in malignant thyroid tumors than benign nodules, in blood and tumor.

Nobody among the patients had been given any treatment before thyroid surgery. Specimen: blood. The chain has TRBV30 and TRBJ1-2; D unclear. This TCR came from a female donor with papillary thyroid cancer or a benign thyroid nodule (not recorded which). Some clones in this sample may be carry-over from other donors' samples. The CDR3 spells CAWSEGPAANYGYTF. DNA for the CDR3: TGTGCCTGGAGTGAGGGCCCCGCTGCTAACTATGGCTACACCTTC. Complete variable domain (other parts from reference TRBV30 and TRBJ1-2): SQTIHQWPATLVQPVGSPLSLECTVEGTSNPNLYWYRQAAGRGLQLLFYSVGIGQISSEVPQNLSASRPQDRQFILSSKKLLLSDSGFYLCAWSEGPAANYGYTFGSGTRLTVV.